This passage covers 18 T cell receptor beta chains from one sample sequenced in a study of a mutant IDH1 vaccine in newly diagnosed glioma. TCRdb's copy holds only in-frame clones and misses some; the assay was immunoSEQ multiplex PCR. The data contain approximately 50,000 clones, 87% of them singletons. Their antigens remain unidentified. Time point here: week 23, last vaccination. Each vaccine dose was 300 ug of mutant IDH1 20-mer peptide, with topical imiquimod. Material: PBMCs, obtained from a glioma patient whose treatment included an IDH1 peptide vaccine. Receptors were obtained from a man in his forties with glioma.

This sequence joins TRBV4-2 and TRBJ2-2; 15 bases fit TRBD2. V trimming: 5 bases; J trimming: 6 bases; junction bases outside the gene matches: 4. This CDR3 spans 16 amino acids. In germline, CDR1 is LGHNA, CDR2 YNFKEQ. The CDR3 DNA is TGTGCCAGCAGCACCCGGACTAGCGGGAGGGCCGGGGAGCTGTTTTTT. Translation gives CASSTRTSGRAGELFF.

The rearrangement uses TRBV25-1 and TRBJ1-2, with D uncertain. Trimming stripped 5 bases from V and 4 bases from J, with 11 bases between. This CDR3 has 13 residues. The germline V gene encodes CDR1 MGHDK and CDR2 SYGVNS. The CDR3 spells CASSLRAFYGYTF. CDR3 in DNA: TGTGCCAGCAGTCTTAGAGCTTTCTATGGCTACACCTTC.

The gene calls are TRBV28 and TRBJ1-4, with 8 bases that match TRBD1. Germline loops: CDR1 MDHEN, CDR2 SYDVKM. The J segment lost 11 bases and the V segment lost 4 bases, leaving 9 bases of the junction unmatched. There are 14 residues in the CDR3. CDR3 bases: TGTGCCAGCAGTTCTCTACAGGGGGGAACGAAACTGTTTTTT. Amino acids: CASSSLQGGTKLFF.

The chain joins TRBV18 to TRBJ1-5; 7 bases are a match to TRBD1. CDR1 and CDR2 from the germline V gene are KGHSH and LQKENI. Germline trimming cut 7 bases from V and 3 bases from J; bases unmatched to any gene: 3. The CDR3 extends over 13 amino acids. The CDR3 DNA follows: TGTGCCAGCTTACAGGGGCACAATCAGCCCCAGCATTTT. It specifies CASLQGHNQPQHF.

The V call is TRBV2, the J call TRBJ2-6; 7 bases map to TRBD1. The germline V gene has CDR1 SNHLY and CDR2 FYNNEI. This CDR3 is 15 amino acids long. J was trimmed by 4 bases and V by 6 bases; bases with no gene match: 6. The CDR3 region is CASSEGALGANVLTF. The CDR3 DNA reads TGTGCCAGCAGCGAGGGGGCTCTGGGGGCCAACGTCCTGACTTTC. Full variable domain (missing parts from reference TRBV2 and TRBJ2-6): EPEVTQTPSHQVTQMGQEVILRCVPISNHLYFYWYRQILGQKVEFLVSFYNNEISEKSEIFDDQFSVERPDGSNFTLKIRSTKLEDSAMYFCASSEGALGANVLTFGAGSRLTVL.

This clone turned up a few times. The gene calls are TRBV10-2 and TRBJ1-5, with 8 bases aligning to TRBD1. Trimming cost V 6 bases and J 4 bases; bases outside gene matches: 8. Germline loops: CDR1 WSHSY, CDR2 SAAADI. The CDR3 is 15 residues long. The CDR3 spells CASREGDRRNQPQHF. DNA of the CDR3: TGCGCCAGCAGAGAGGGGGACAGGAGAAATCAGCCCCAGCATTTT.

The J gene is TRBJ1-1, the V gene TRBV19, with D tentatively TRBD1 (5 bases). This CDR3 is built from 14 residues. The V end lost 5 bases, the J end lost 1 base, and 11 bases lay between the germline ends. CDR1 and CDR2 (germline): LNHDA, SQIVND (reference sequence). This chain's CDR3 is CASSDRGANTEAFF. CDR3 DNA sequence: TGTGCCAGTAGTGATAGAGGGGCGAACACTGAAGCTTTCTTT. Supplemented by reference TRBV19 and TRBJ1-1, the full variable domain reads DGGITQSPKYLFRKEGQNVTLSCEQNLNHDAMYWYRQDPGQGLRLIYYSQIVNDFQKGDIAEGYSVSREKKESFPLTVTSAQKNPTAFYLCASSDRGANTEAFFGQGTRLTVV.

The rearrangement joins TRBV19 to TRBJ2-2; 8 nucleotides match TRBD2. The length of the CDR3 is 14 residues. Per the germline V gene, CDR1 is LNHDA and CDR2 is SQIVND (reference sequence). The junction had 5 bases not matched to a gene; V was cut back by 7 bases and J by 4 bases. CDR3 loop: CASTGRVLTGELFF. Written as DNA, the CDR3 is TGTGCCAGTACCGGGAGGGTCCTCACCGGGGAGCTGTTTTTT.

The sample holds a few counts of this clone. The chain couples TRBV10-3 to TRBJ2-1; D not resolved. The CDR3 is made up of 10 amino acids. Deletions cut 10 bases from V and 6 bases from J, with 7 bases between. Germline CDR1 and CDR2: ENHRY and SYGVKD. The CDR3 sequence: CAKNSNEQFF. CDR3 DNA sequence: TGTGCCAAGAACTCCAATGAGCAGTTCTTC.

This clone was counted a single time. The rearrangement joins TRBV7-8 to TRBJ1-5, with 7 bases matching TRBD1. The trim removed 6 bases at V and 1 base at J, leaving 6 bases unmatched. CDR3 size: 15 residues. The germline V gene encodes CDR1 SGHVS and CDR2 FQNEAQ. The CDR3 is CASSPQGLSNQPQHF. The CDR3 nucleotides read TGTGCCAGCAGTCCACAGGGGTTAAGCAATCAGCCCCAGCATTTT. The whole variable domain, filled in from reference TRBV7-8 and TRBJ1-5, reads GAGVSQSPRYKVAKRGQDVALRCDPISGHVSLFWYQQALGQGPEFLTYFQNEAQLDKSGLPSDRFFAERPEGSVSTLKIQRTQQEDSAVYLCASSPQGLSNQPQHFGDGTRLSIL.

This sequence joins TRBV11-2 and TRBJ1-1; D remains unclear. Per the germline V gene, CDR1 is SGHAT and CDR2 is FQNNGV. The V end lost 5 bases, the J end lost 4 bases, and 11 bases lay between the germline ends. The CDR3 covers 13 residues. CDR3 DNA: TGTGCCAGCAGCGAGGGCCTCGCCACTGAAGCTTTCTTT. It codes for CASSEGLATEAFF.

This rearrangement joins TRBV4-1 to TRBJ2-3; D uncertain. V dropped 1 base and J dropped 4 bases, with 9 bases sitting between them. This CDR3 contains 14 residues. CDR1 and CDR2 (germline): MGHRA, YSYEKL. As DNA, the CDR3 is TGCGCCAGCAGCCAAGGTACGAGCCCAGATACGCAGTATTTT. This translates into CASSQGTSPDTQYF.

The chain recombines TRBV18 with TRBJ2-1; D perhaps matches TRBD2 (6 bases). The CDR3 sequence is 19 residues long. In germline, CDR1 is KGHSH, CDR2 LQKENI. V dropped 1 base and J dropped 0 bases, with 19 bases sitting between them. The CDR3 reads CASSPLGRGGIDSYNEQFF. CDR3 coding DNA: TGTGCCAGCTCACCACTTGGGCGTGGCGGGATAGACTCCTACAATGAGCAGTTCTTC.

This chain joins TRBV18 and TRBJ2-1; D unclear. Germline lookup yields CDR1 KGHSH and CDR2 LQKENI. Trimming left V 8 bases short and J 8 bases short, with 10 bases between. The CDR3 spans 11 residues. CDR3 sequence: CASTLRDEQFF. The CDR3, as DNA: TGTGCCAGCACTTTAAGGGATGAGCAGTTCTTC.

This chain links TRBV6-5 with TRBJ2-1, with D unclear. The CDR3 spans 13 residues. Trimming removed 11 bases at V and 2 bases at J, with 13 bases between. CDR1 MNHEY and CDR2 SVGAGI come from the germline V gene. The CDR3 loop is CAVTGSTYNEQFF. In DNA form, the CDR3 reads TGTGCCGTGACCGGATCCACCTACAATGAGCAGTTCTTC.

This chain connects TRBV11-2 to TRBJ2-7, with 7 bases identical to TRBD1. V shed 1 base, J shed 2 bases, and the junction held 11 bases outside the gene matches. CDR3 length: 17 residues. CDR1 is SGHAT, CDR2 FQNNGV, per germline. As DNA, the CDR3 is TGTGCCAGCAGCTTAGCTCAGGGGACAGACAAGCCCTACGAGCAGTACTTC. As protein: CASSLAQGTDKPYEQYF.

In this sample, this clone turned up once. The chain links TRBV2 to TRBJ2-7, with 8 nucleotides matching TRBD2. V dropped 3 bases and J dropped 2; count of bases not matched to a gene: 6. Germline V gene sequence: CDR1 SNHLY, CDR2 FYNNEI. This CDR3 spans 15 amino acids. CDR3 DNA sequence: TGTGCCAGCAGTGAGGCCAGCGGGGGCGCCTACGAGCAGTACTTC. Translated, it gives CASSEASGGAYEQYF.

This clone was recorded only once. The rearrangement uses TRBV4-2 and TRBJ2-1, with 7 positions matching TRBD2. CDR3 length: 15 residues. Germline V gene lookup returns CDR1 LGHNA and CDR2 YNFKEQ. V lost 0 bases to trimming and J lost 9 bases; unmatched junction nucleotides: 8. CDR3 sequence reads: CASSQDEGGSGEQFF. CDR3 in DNA: TGTGCCAGCAGCCAAGACGAAGGCGGGAGCGGTGAGCAGTTCTTC.